What follows are 22 T cell receptor beta chains derived from one specimen sequenced in a study of CD8 T cells in ankylosing spondylitis. Findings and limits, study-wide: Within ankylosing spondylitis blood, a TCR beta motif made up of seven or eight highly homologous variants appeared to be characteristic.

TCRdb independently ran MiXCR on the 5' RACE reads; one entry per CDR3 protein. The repertoire holds 250,000 to 350,000 distinct CDR3 sequences, with 7.5% to 9% as singletons. These receptors are not linked to any known antigen. Source material: blood, either unsorted or a sorted T cell fraction (not recorded which). The receptors here all came from a male donor with ankylosing spondylitis.

This clonotype was seen ten or more times. The chain employs TRBV29-1 and TRBJ2-7, with 8 bases aligning to TRBD1. The J segment lost 5 bases and the V segment lost 4 bases, leaving 10 bases of the junction unmatched. In germline, CDR1 is SQVTM, CDR2 ANQGSEA. CDR3 length: 14 residues. CDR3 protein: CSVGIGQGIHEQYF. DNA for the CDR3: TGCAGCGTTGGGATCGGACAGGGAATCCACGAGCAGTACTTC.

This rearrangement joins TRBV20-1 to TRBJ2-7; 9 nucleotides line up with TRBD2. Germline V lookup: CDR1 DFQATT, CDR2 SNEGSKA (reference sequence). The CDR3 has 12 amino acids. V gave up 8 bases and J gave up 6 bases; unmatched junction bases: 8. The CDR3 region has the DNA TGCAGTTTTAGCGGGAGTTACTCCGAGCAGTACTTC. This encodes CSFSGSYSEQYF.

The sample holds a few counts of this clonotype. The rearrangement links TRBV28 to TRBJ2-7; D perhaps matches TRBD2 (6 bases). Germline lookup yields CDR1 MDHEN and CDR2 SYDVKM. V was clipped by 7 bases and J by 3 bases, with 19 bases between them. This CDR3 has 15 amino acids. The CDR3 DNA follows: TGTGCCAGCACCGCCGGTGCGACTAGGGGCTACGAGCAGTACTTC. This encodes CASTAGATRGYEQYF.

This clonotype has a handful of counts. The genes are TRBV6-2 or TRBV6-3 and TRBJ2-1; 9 positions match TRBD2. V was clipped by 3 bases and J by 5 bases; unmatched bases: 14. The CDR3 has 18 amino acids. CDR1 is MNHEY, CDR2 SVGEGT, per germline. CDR3 nucleotides: TGTGCCAGCAGTTATGCCCGGCGGCTAGCGGGGAGCCACAATGAGCAGTTCTTC. Translation gives CASSYARRLAGSHNEQFF.

V usage is TRBV28 and J usage is TRBJ2-3; TRBD1 matches 10 bases. In germline, CDR1 is MDHEN, CDR2 SYDVKM. Unmatched junction bases numbered 18, after V lost 11 bases and J lost 4 bases. CDR3 size: 17 residues. The CDR3 region has the DNA TGTGCCGCCGCGGGGACAGGGGAGTTTAGTACGGCAGATACGCAGTATTTT. As protein: CAAAGTGEFSTADTQYF.

The chain uses TRBV7-9 and TRBJ2-7; 9 bases map to TRBD2. CDR1 is SEHNR and CDR2 is FQNEAQ in the germline V gene (reference sequence). J gave up 6 bases and V 1 base, and 7 bases lay outside the gene matches. CDR3 length equals 15 residues. The DNA for the CDR3 is TGTGCCAGCAGCTTAGTTGCTAGCGGGACGGTCGAGCAGTACTTC. This translates into CASSLVASGTVEQYF. The full variable domain, its missing parts supplied by reference TRBV7-9 and TRBJ2-7, is DTGVSQNPRHKITKRGQNVTFRCDPISEHNRLYWYRQTLGQGPEFLTYFQNEAQLEKSRLLSDRFSAERPKGSFSTLEIQRTEQGDSAMYLCASSLVASGTVEQYFGPGTRLTVT.

This clonotype was observed many times. The chain couples TRBV10-3 to TRBJ2-3; D is ambiguous. The V gene lost 2 bases and the J gene lost 4 bases, with 13 bases spanning the gap. Germline V CDR1 and CDR2: ENHRY, SYGVKD. The CDR3 covers 15 residues. The CDR3 DNA reads TGTGCCATCAGTGAGGCACTACAAAGCGCAGATACGCAGTATTTT. Its protein product is CAISEALQSADTQYF.

This clonotype was counted a few times. The chain couples TRBV24-1 to TRBJ1-5; no clear D. V dropped 6 bases and J dropped 7 bases, with 9 bases sitting between them. The CDR3 runs 12 residues. Germline CDR1 and CDR2: KGHDR and SFDVKD. CDR3 sequence reads: CATSIGGQPQHF. The DNA for the CDR3 is TGTGCCACCAGTATCGGCGGACAGCCCCAGCATTTT.

This rearrangement joins TRBV6-5 to TRBJ2-3; possible D gene TRBD2, 5 bases. Trimming removed 2 bases at V and 5 bases at J, with 14 bases between. Looked up from germline, CDR1 is MNHEY and CDR2 is SVGAGI. The CDR3 is made up of 15 amino acids. The CDR3 sequence: CASSYSGRALDTQYF. DNA for the CDR3: TGTGCCAGCAGTTACAGCGGAAGGGCCTTAGATACGCAGTATTTT.

Remarks on this clonotype: Being one base from a much bigger clone, this may be a read error. V gene TRBV5-8 combines with J gene TRBJ1-2; D not certain. The CDR3 is made up of 13 amino acids. Germline V lookup: CDR1 SGHTS, CDR2 YDEGEE. DNA of the CDR3: TGTGCCAGCGGGGTTACAGCTAACTATGGCTACGCCTTC. Its translation is CASGVTANYGYAF.

This clonotype occurred a few times. The chain couples TRBV5-1 to TRBJ2-1; D is unclear. V lost 0 bases and J lost 8, with 12 bases in between. From germline, CDR1 is SGHRS and CDR2 YFSETQ. The CDR3 has 14 residues. CDR3 bases: TGCGCCAGCAGCTTGGTTCGAGAACACGATGAGCAGTTCTTC. Translation gives CASSLVREHDEQFF.

The chain uses TRBV10-3 and TRBJ2-7, with D perhaps TRBD2 (6 bases). Germline CDR1 is ENHRY and CDR2 is SYGVKD. Trimming took 8 bases from V and 5 from J, leaving 19 bases between them. The CDR3 is 14 residues long. The CDR3, as DNA: TGTGCCATCCACCCGGGGCGGGATGTCAACGAGCAGTACTTC. As protein: CAIHPGRDVNEQYF.

This clonotype was observed a handful of times. The chain uses TRBV19 and TRBJ2-7; 7 bases match TRBD2. This CDR3 comprises 14 residues. Trimming took 3 bases from V and 0 from J; bases not matched to a gene: 2. CDR1 is LNHDA, CDR2 SQIVND, per germline (reference sequence). DNA of the CDR3: TGTGCCAGTAGTATTTCTAGCGGCTCCTACGAGCAGTACTTC. As protein: CASSISSGSYEQYF.

This clonotype was observed many times. The rearrangement uses TRBV20-1 and TRBJ2-3; D uncertain. The CDR3 has 11 residues. Trimming removed 6 bases at V and 3 bases at J, with 7 bases between. From germline, CDR1 is DFQATT and CDR2 SNEGSKA (reference sequence). For the CDR3, the DNA is TGCAGTGCCGAGACTACAGATACGCAGTATTTT. Its protein is CSAETTDTQYF.

The chain employs TRBV29-1 and TRBJ1-1, with 7 bases aligning to TRBD1. The J segment lost 2 bases and the V segment lost 6 bases, leaving 6 bases of the junction unmatched. There are 13 residues in the CDR3. The germline V gene has CDR1 SQVTM and CDR2 ANQGSEA. CDR3 nucleotide sequence: TGCAGCGTGGGCGGGACAGTCAACACTGAAGCTTTCTTT. Its protein is CSVGGTVNTEAFF.

This clonotype was seen at least ten times. V is TRBV5-8 and J is TRBJ1-6; no definite D call. Trimming left V 4 bases short and J 6 bases short, with 8 bases between. CDR3 length equals 13 residues. CDR1 is SGHTS, CDR2 YDEGEE, per germline. CDR3 region: CASSRRTNSPLHF. The CDR3 DNA is TGTGCCAGCAGCCGACGGACTAATTCACCCCTCCACTTT.

This clonotype was seen only a few times. V gene TRBV6-1 combines with J gene TRBJ1-1; maybe TRBD1 (6 bases). This CDR3 is built from 14 residues. Trimming shortened V by 7 bases and J by 0 bases, and 12 bases separated the two germline ends. Germline CDR1 reads MNHNS; CDR2 reads SASEGT. CDR3 in DNA: TGTGCCAGCACCACGACAGGAATGAACACTGAAGCTTTCTTT. This gives the protein CASTTTGMNTEAFF.

In its sample, this clonotype was seen many times. The chain has TRBV20-1 and TRBJ2-3, with D uncertain. The CDR3 has 13 residues. Trimming shortened V by 5 bases and J by 6 bases, and 15 bases separated the two germline ends. Germline V CDR1 and CDR2: DFQATT, SNEGSKA (reference sequence). Written as DNA, the CDR3 is TGCAGTGCTTTTGAGCTTCAGGACGATACGCAGTATTTT. It yields the protein CSAFELQDDTQYF.

The gene calls are TRBV24-1 and TRBJ2-1, with TRBD2 matching 14 bases. Germline lookup yields CDR1 KGHDR and CDR2 SFDVKD. This CDR3 region has 16 residues. Germline trimming cut 2 bases from V and 7 bases from J; bases unmatched to any gene: 3. Here the CDR3 DNA reads TGTGCCACCAGTGATTCGGGACTAGCGGGAGAGAATGAGCAGTTCTTC. This translates into CATSDSGLAGENEQFF.

The chain joins TRBV14 to TRBJ1-1; the D gene is possibly TRBD1 (5 bases). The CDR3 has 18 amino acids. The V gene lost 0 bases and the J gene lost 1 base, with 18 bases spanning the gap. Germline lookup yields CDR1 SGHDN and CDR2 FVKESK. The CDR3 here is CASSQEPPFWDGNTEAFF. CDR3 nucleotide sequence: TGTGCCAGCAGCCAAGAACCCCCATTTTGGGACGGGAACACTGAAGCTTTCTTT. Complete variable domain (other parts from reference TRBV14 and TRBJ1-1): EAGVTQFPSHSVIEKGQTVTLRCDPISGHDNLYWYRRVMGKEIKFLLHFVKESKQDESGMPNNRFLAERTGGTYSTLKVQPAELEDSGVYFCASSQEPPFWDGNTEAFFGQGTRLTVV.

This clonotype occurred many times. The chain joins TRBV6-2 or TRBV6-3 to TRBJ2-3, with a weak D call TRBD1 (5 bases). Per the germline V gene, CDR1 is MNHEY and CDR2 is SVGEGT. Trimming stripped 6 bases from V and 3 bases from J, with 13 bases between. This CDR3 is 14 amino acids long. CDR3 amino acids: CASRRGLRTDTQYF. CDR3 coding DNA: TGTGCCAGCAGAAGGGGTCTCCGGACAGATACGCAGTATTTT.

The chain employs TRBV6-1 and TRBJ2-2; 7 bases align to TRBD1. Germline trimming cut 5 bases from V and 6 bases from J; bases unmatched to any gene: 15. There are 17 residues in the CDR3. The germline V gene has CDR1 MNHNS and CDR2 SASEGT. The CDR3 loop is CASSHIWGTAISGELFF. The CDR3, as DNA: TGTGCCAGCAGTCATATATGGGGGACAGCCATTTCCGGGGAGCTGTTTTTT.